These 21 T cell receptor beta chains were sequenced from one sample in a study of cytomegalovirus exposure and HLA in healthy donors. It was with 60 Vbeta and 13 Jbeta primers that the PCR ran. TCRdb keeps only in-frame clones here, not all; method: immunoSEQ multiplex PCR. The sample holds about 200,000 clones. Input material: PBMCs. The receptors here all came from a boy younger than 18 in good health and CMV-seronegative.

The chain links TRBV27 to TRBJ1-1, with 7 bases aligning to TRBD1. The V and J ends lost 6 bases and 1 base, in that order; junction bases with no gene match: 11. The CDR3 consists of 16 residues. Germline V gene data show CDR1 as MNHEY and CDR2 as SMNVEV (reference sequence). The CDR3 loop reads CASRAATGQRNTEAFF. CDR3 bases: TGTGCCAGCAGGGCCGCCACGGGACAGAGGAACACTGAAGCTTTCTTT.

J is TRBJ2-3 and V is TRBV6-4, with 8 bases fitting TRBD2. The germline CDR1 and CDR2 sequences are MRHNA and SNTAGT. The CDR3 loop spans 15 amino acids. V trimming: 5 bases; J trimming: 1 base; junction bases outside the gene matches: 5. CDR3 sequence reads: CASSSVSGGTDTQYF. The CDR3 DNA sequence: TGTGCCAGCAGTTCGGTTAGCGGGGGCACAGATACGCAGTATTTT.

The chain combines TRBV11-2 with TRBJ2-1, with unresolved D. The V end was cut by 1 base, the J end by 0 bases, with 13 bases between. The CDR3 spans 17 residues. Germline CDR1 is SGHAT and CDR2 is FQNNGV. CDR3 region: CASSLVWPKSSYNEQFF. In DNA form, the CDR3 reads TGTGCCAGCAGCTTAGTCTGGCCCAAAAGCTCCTACAATGAGCAGTTCTTC. The variable domain in full, completed from reference TRBV11-2 and TRBJ2-1, reads EAGVAQSPRYKIIEKRQSVAFWCNPISGHATLYWYQQILGQGPKLLIQFQNNGVVDDSQLPKDRFSAERLKGVDSTLKIQPAKLEDSAVYLCASSLVWPKSSYNEQFFGPGTRLTVL.

The V and J genes are TRBV27 and TRBJ2-7; possible D gene TRBD1, 6 bases. The CDR3 extends over 16 amino acids. V dropped 6 bases and J dropped 4 bases, with 22 bases sitting between them. The germline CDR1 and CDR2 sequences are MNHEY and SMNVEV (reference sequence). CDR3 DNA: TGTGCCAGCAGGTATAAAACAGGGTCTGAAGTTTACGAGCAGTACTTC. It codes for CASRYKTGSEVYEQYF.

The rearrangement uses TRBV10-3 and TRBJ2-2, with 7 bases matching TRBD1. The germline CDR1 and CDR2 sequences are ENHRY and SYGVKD. CDR3 size: 16 residues. V shed 4 bases, J shed 2 bases, and the junction held 7 bases outside the gene matches. CDR3 residues: CAISVSGGHNTGELFF. The CDR3 DNA is TGTGCCATCAGTGTCTCAGGGGGTCATAACACCGGGGAGCTGTTTTTT.

The CDR3 DNA sequence: TGTGCCAGCAGTTCACATACAGGGGATCAGCCCCAGCATTTT. The encoded protein is CASSSHTGDQPQHF. V gene TRBV6-5 combines with J gene TRBJ1-5; 7 bases agree with TRBD1. With 4 bases clipped from V and 5 bases from J, the junction kept 5 bases outside the gene matches. The CDR3 loop spans 14 amino acids. Germline lookup yields CDR1 MNHEY and CDR2 SVGAGI.

The rearrangement links TRBV5-6 to TRBJ2-1; D is perhaps TRBD1 (5 bases). Germline values: CDR1 SGHDT, CDR2 YYEEEE. The CDR3 totals 16 residues. Between the trimmed V and J ends, which lost 3 bases and 0 bases, there was a span of 13 bases. CDR3 nucleotide sequence: TGTGCCAGCAGCTCTTTGACAGCCCTCTCCTACAATGAGCAGTTCTTC. This encodes CASSSLTALSYNEQFF.

This chain uses TRBV7-9 with TRBJ1-1, with a tentative D call TRBD1 (6 bases). CDR3 length equals 14 residues. V was trimmed by 4 bases and J by 5 bases, leaving 14 bases between them. The germline gives CDR1 SEHNR, CDR2 FQNEAQ (reference sequence). The CDR3 spells CASSSSSGQTEAFF. CDR3 DNA sequence: TGTGCCAGCAGCTCATCATCCGGACAGACTGAAGCTTTCTTT.

The rearrangement joins TRBV6-5 to TRBJ2-5, with D perhaps TRBD1 (6 bases). CDR1 is MNHEY, CDR2 SVGAGI, per germline. The CDR3 consists of 14 residues. Between the trimmed V and J ends, which lost 7 bases and 1 base, there was a span of 13 bases. CDR3 amino acids: CASKLTGAQETQYF. In DNA form, the CDR3 reads TGTGCCAGCAAGTTGACAGGTGCCCAAGAGACCCAGTACTTC.

The V call is TRBV7-9, the J call TRBJ2-3; D is ambiguous. The CDR3 consists of 12 residues. Germline CDR1 SEHNR, CDR2 FQNEAQ (reference sequence). The V end lost 5 bases, the J end lost 3 bases, and 6 bases lay between the germline ends. The CDR3 protein is CASSPITDTQYF. The CDR3 DNA sequence: TGTGCCAGCAGCCCCATTACAGATACGCAGTATTTT.

J is TRBJ1-5 and V is TRBV7-9; perhaps TRBD1 as D (5 bases). The CDR3 runs to 18 residues. Germline CDR1 SEHNR, CDR2 FQNEAQ (reference sequence). V was shortened by 2 bases and J by 0 bases, with 17 bases between the two germline ends. The CDR3 DNA is TGTGCCAGCAGCTTATCGGCGGAGGGGCTTAATAGCAATCAGCCCCAGCATTTT. Its protein product is CASSLSAEGLNSNQPQHF.

This chain connects TRBV28 to TRBJ2-7, with TRBD2 matching 10 bases. The CDR3 contains 14 residues. CDR1 and CDR2 from the germline V gene are MDHEN and SYDVKM. The V and J ends lost 5 bases and 6 bases, in that order; junction bases with no gene match: 7. The CDR3 region is CASSPSGGAGEQYF. The CDR3 DNA follows: TGTGCCAGCAGTCCAAGCGGGGGGGCTGGCGAGCAGTACTTC.

The V and J genes are TRBV7-9 and TRBJ1-3; TRBD1 is a possible D gene (6 bases). This CDR3 is 16 amino acids long. V gave up 2 bases and J gave up 0 bases, with 11 bases separating them. CDR1 and CDR2 from the germline V gene are SEHNR and FQNEAQ (reference sequence). The CDR3 DNA sequence: TGTGCCAGCAGCTTATTGACAGGCGACTCTGGAAACACCATATATTTT. Amino acids: CASSLLTGDSGNTIYF.

The V gene is TRBV13, the J gene TRBJ2-2; D perhaps matches TRBD1 (7 bases). There are 16 residues in the CDR3. Germline V CDR1 and CDR2: PRHDT, FYEKMQ (reference sequence). V was pared by 5 bases and J by 6 bases, with 19 bases between. CDR3 in DNA: TGTGCCAGCAGCCTCCGACAGGGTATAGCGGCCGGGGAGCTGTTTTTT. Residues: CASSLRQGIAAGELFF.

A word on this clone: A junction end diverges from the germline sequence, so it may reflect a read error. CDR3 sequence (DNA): TGTGCGAGTAGAGGAGGGTGGCAGGCCCAGCATTTT. This encodes CASRGGWQAQHF. V gene TRBV19 combines with J gene TRBJ1-5; D unclear. In germline, CDR1 is LNHDA, CDR2 SQIVND (reference sequence). This CDR3 has 12 amino acids.

The V and J genes are TRBV7-3 and TRBJ2-7, with 8 bases matching TRBD2. From germline, CDR1 is SGHTA and CDR2 FQGTGA. V lost 4 bases to trimming and J lost 4 bases; unmatched junction nucleotides: 3. CDR3 size: 13 residues. The CDR3, as DNA: TGTGCCAGCAGCTCTCAGCGGGGGTACGAGCAGTACTTC. As protein: CASSSQRGYEQYF.

The genes are TRBV28 and TRBJ2-2; 7 bases match TRBD2. The CDR3 is 15 residues long. With 4 bases clipped from V and 2 bases from J, the junction kept 4 bases outside the gene matches. Germline loops: CDR1 MDHEN, CDR2 SYDVKM. CDR3 DNA sequence: TGTGCCAGCAGTTCCGGGGGGAGTAACACCGGGGAGCTGTTTTTT. It encodes CASSSGGSNTGELFF.

The V call is TRBV30, the J call TRBJ2-3; a possible D gene is TRBD2 (7 bases). V was trimmed by 0 bases and J by 2 bases, leaving 15 bases between them. The CDR3 extends over 16 amino acids. From germline, CDR1 is GTSNPN and CDR2 SVGIG (reference sequence). In DNA, the CDR3 is TGTGCCTGGAGTGTACCTCCCGGGGGGCCCACAGATACGCAGTATTTT. It codes for CAWSVPPGGPTDTQYF. Full variable domain (remainder filled in from reference TRBV30 and TRBJ2-3): SQTIHQWPATLVQPVGSPLSLECTVEGTSNPNLYWYRQAAGRGLQLLFYSVGIGQISSEVPQNLSASRPQDRQFILSSKKLLLSDSGFYLCAWSVPPGGPTDTQYFGPGTRLTVL.

The rearrangement joins TRBV28 to TRBJ2-2; D is perhaps TRBD2 (6 bases). CDR3 length: 15 amino acids. Germline V gene data show CDR1 as MDHEN and CDR2 as SYDVKM. Trimming removed 2 bases at V and 3 bases at J, with 10 bases between. The CDR3 DNA is TGTGCCAGCAGTTTAGGAGGGATTGACACCGGGGAGCTGTTTTTT. This sequence encodes CASSLGGIDTGELFF.

The chain carries TRBV6-5 and TRBJ1-1; TRBD1 matches 8 bases. With 2 bases clipped from V and 5 bases from J, the junction kept 7 bases outside the gene matches. CDR3 size: 15 residues. Germline lookup yields CDR1 MNHEY and CDR2 SVGAGI. For the CDR3, the DNA is TGTGCCAGCAGTTACGACACAGGGGGGGTTACTGAAGCTTTCTTT. It encodes CASSYDTGGVTEAFF.

The chain combines TRBV4-3 with TRBJ2-7; weak D call: TRBD1 (6 bases). CDR3 length equals 16 residues. Germline CDR1 is LGHNA and CDR2 is YSLEER. V lost 1 base and J lost 2, with 15 bases in between. The CDR3 region has the DNA TGCGCCAGCAGCCAAGTAACATCGGGACAACCCTACGAGCAGTACTTC. Protein sequence: CASSQVTSGQPYEQYF.